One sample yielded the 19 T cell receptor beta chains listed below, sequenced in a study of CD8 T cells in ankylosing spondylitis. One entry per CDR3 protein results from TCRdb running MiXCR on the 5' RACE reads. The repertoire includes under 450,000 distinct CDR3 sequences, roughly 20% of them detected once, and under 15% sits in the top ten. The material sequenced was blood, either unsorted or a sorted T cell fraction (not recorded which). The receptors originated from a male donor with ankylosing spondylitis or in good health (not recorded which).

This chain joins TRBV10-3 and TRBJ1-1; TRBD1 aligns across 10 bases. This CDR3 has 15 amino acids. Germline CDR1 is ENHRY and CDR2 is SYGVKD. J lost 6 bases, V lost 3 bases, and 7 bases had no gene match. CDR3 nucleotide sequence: TGTGCCATCAGTGACCTCGGGACAGGGGACCCTGAAGCTTTCTTT. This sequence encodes CAISDLGTGDPEAFF.

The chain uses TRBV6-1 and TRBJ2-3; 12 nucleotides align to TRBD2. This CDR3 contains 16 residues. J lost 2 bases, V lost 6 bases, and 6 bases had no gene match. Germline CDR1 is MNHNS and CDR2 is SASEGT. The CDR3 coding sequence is TGTGCCAGCAGCTCAACTAGCGGGGGGATCACAGATACGCAGTATTTT. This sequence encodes CASSSTSGGITDTQYF.

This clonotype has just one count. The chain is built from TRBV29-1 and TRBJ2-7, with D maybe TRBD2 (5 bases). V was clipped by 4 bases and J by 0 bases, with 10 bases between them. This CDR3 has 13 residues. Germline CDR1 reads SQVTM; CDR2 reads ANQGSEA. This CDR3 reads CSVADYGSYEQYF. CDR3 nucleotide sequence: TGCAGCGTTGCTGACTACGGCTCCTACGAGCAGTACTTC.

The CDR3 protein is CASSYDPREHEQFF. The CDR3 coding sequence is TGTGCCAGCAGTTACGACCCAAGAGAGCATGAGCAGTTCTTC. The rearrangement links TRBV6-2 or TRBV6-3 to TRBJ2-1; D unclear. Trimming left V 2 bases short and J 8 bases short, with 13 bases between. The CDR3 totals 14 residues. CDR1 is MNHEY and CDR2 is SVGEGT in the germline V gene.

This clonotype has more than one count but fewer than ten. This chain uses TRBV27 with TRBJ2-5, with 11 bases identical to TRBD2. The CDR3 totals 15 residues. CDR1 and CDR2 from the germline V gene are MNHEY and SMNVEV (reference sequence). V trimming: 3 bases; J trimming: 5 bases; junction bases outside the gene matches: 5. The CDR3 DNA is TGTGCCAGCAGTTTTAGCGGGGGGGCCGGGGAGACCCAGTACTTC. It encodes CASSFSGGAGETQYF.

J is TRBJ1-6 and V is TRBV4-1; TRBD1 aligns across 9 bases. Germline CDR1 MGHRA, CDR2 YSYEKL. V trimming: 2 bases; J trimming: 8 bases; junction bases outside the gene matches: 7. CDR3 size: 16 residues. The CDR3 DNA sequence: TGCGCCAGCAGCCAATTTCCGGGACAGGGAGATTCACCCCTCCACTTT. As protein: CASSQFPGQGDSPLHF.

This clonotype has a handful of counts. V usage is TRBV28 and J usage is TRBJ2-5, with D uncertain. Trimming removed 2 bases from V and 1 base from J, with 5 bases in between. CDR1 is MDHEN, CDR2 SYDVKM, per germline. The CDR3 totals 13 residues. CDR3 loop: CASSLKGQETQYF. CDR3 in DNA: TGTGCCAGCAGTTTAAAGGGCCAAGAGACCCAGTACTTC.

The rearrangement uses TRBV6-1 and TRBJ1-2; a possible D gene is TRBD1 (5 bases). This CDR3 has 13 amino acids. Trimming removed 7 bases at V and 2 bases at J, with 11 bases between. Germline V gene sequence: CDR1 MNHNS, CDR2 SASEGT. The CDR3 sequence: CASTSRDNYGYTF. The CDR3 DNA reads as TGTGCCAGCACCAGCCGGGACAACTATGGCTACACCTTC.

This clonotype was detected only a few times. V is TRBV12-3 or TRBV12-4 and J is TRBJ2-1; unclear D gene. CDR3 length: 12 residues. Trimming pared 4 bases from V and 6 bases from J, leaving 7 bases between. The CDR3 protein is CASSSYSNEQFF. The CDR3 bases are TGTGCCAGCAGTTCTTACTCCAATGAGCAGTTCTTC.

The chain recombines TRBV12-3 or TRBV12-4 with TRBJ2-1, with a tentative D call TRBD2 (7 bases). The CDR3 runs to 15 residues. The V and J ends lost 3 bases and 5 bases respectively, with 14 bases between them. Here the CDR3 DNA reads TGTGCCAGCAGTTTGAGGGGGGGCAACGACAATGAGCAGTTCTTC. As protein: CASSLRGGNDNEQFF.

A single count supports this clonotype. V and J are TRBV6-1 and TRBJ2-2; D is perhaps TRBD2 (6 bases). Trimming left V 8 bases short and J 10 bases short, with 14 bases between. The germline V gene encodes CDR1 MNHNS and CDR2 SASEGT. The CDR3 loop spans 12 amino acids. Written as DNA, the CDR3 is TGTGCCAGCCACGGCGGGATTATGGAGCTGTTTTTT. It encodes CASHGGIMELFF.

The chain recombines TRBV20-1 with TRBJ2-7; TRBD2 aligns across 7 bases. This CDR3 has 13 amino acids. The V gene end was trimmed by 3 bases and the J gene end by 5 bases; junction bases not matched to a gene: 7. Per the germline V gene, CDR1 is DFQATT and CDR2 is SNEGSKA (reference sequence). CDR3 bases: TGCAGTGCTAGCCCGGGGGGTTTCAACGAGCAGTACTTC. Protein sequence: CSASPGGFNEQYF.

This CDR3 is CASSATRDRGPSYEQYF. As DNA, the CDR3 is TGTGCCAGCAGTGCGACCCGGGACAGGGGGCCATCCTACGAGCAGTACTTC. The V call is TRBV28, the J call TRBJ2-7, with 12 bases identical to TRBD1. The V segment lost 5 bases and the J segment 1 base; nucleotides outside the gene matches: 9. This CDR3 comprises 17 residues. Germline V gene lookup returns CDR1 MDHEN and CDR2 SYDVKM.

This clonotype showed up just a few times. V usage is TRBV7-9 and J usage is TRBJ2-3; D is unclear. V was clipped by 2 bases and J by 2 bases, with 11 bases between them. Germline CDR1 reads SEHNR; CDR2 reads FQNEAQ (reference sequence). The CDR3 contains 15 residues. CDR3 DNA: TGTGCCAGCAGCTTAACGGCCGTCGACACAGATACGCAGTATTTT. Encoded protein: CASSLTAVDTDTQYF.

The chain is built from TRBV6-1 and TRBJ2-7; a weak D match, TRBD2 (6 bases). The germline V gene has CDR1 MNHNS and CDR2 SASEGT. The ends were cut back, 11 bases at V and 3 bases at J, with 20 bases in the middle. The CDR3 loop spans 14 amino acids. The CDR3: CAAKSRDRFYEQYF. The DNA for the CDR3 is TGTGCCGCTAAATCGCGGGACCGTTTCTACGAGCAGTACTTC.

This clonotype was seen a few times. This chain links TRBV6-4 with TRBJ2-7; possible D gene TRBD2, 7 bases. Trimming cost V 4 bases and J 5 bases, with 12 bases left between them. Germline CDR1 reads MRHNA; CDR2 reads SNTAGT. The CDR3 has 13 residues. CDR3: CASSVRGGDEQYF. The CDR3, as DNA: TGTGCCAGCAGTGTTCGAGGGGGGGACGAGCAGTACTTC.

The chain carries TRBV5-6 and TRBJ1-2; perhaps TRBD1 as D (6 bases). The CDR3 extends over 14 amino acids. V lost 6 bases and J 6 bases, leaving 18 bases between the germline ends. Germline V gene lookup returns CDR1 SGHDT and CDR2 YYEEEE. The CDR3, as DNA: TGTGCCAGCACCACAGGTGGGGGCGTCAATGGCTACACCTTC. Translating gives CASTTGGGVNGYTF.

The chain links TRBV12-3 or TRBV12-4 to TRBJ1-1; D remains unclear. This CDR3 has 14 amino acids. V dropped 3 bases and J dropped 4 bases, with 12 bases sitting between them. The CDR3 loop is CASSLSPMTTEAFF. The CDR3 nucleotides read TGTGCCAGCAGTTTGTCGCCGATGACCACTGAAGCTTTCTTT.

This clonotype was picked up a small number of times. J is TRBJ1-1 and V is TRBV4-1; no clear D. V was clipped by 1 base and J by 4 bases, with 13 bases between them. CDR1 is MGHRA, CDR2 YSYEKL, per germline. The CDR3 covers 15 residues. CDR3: CASSQGVQVGTEAFF. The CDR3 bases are TGCGCCAGCAGCCAAGGCGTGCAGGTGGGCACTGAAGCTTTCTTT.